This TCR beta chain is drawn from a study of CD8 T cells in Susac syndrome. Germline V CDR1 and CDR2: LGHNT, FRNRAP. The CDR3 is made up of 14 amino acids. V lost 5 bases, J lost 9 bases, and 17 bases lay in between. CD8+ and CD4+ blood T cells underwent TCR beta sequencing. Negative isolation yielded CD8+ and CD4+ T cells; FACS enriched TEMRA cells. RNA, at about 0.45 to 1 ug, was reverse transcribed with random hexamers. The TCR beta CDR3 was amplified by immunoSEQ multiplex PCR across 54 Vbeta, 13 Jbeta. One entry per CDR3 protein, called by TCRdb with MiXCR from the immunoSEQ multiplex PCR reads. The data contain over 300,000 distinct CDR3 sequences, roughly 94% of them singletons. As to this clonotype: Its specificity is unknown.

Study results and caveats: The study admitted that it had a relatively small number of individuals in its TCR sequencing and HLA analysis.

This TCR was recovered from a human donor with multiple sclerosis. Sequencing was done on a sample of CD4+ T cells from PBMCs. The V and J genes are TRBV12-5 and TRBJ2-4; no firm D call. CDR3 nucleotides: TGTGCTAGTGGTCCCGGGTCGCGAGCCGGCATTCAGTACTTC. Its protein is CASGPGSRAGIQYF. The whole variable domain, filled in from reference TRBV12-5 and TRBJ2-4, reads DARVTQTPRHKVTEMGQEVTMRCQPILGHNTVFWYRQTMMQGLELLAYFRNRAPLDDSGMPKDRFSAEMPDATLATLKIQPSEPRDSAVYFCASGPGSRAGIQYFGAGTRLSVL.